This T cell receptor (beta chain) was captured by sequencing in a study of CD8 T cells in ankylosing spondylitis. Findings and limits, study-wide: Ankylosing spondylitis blood seemed to carry a telltale TCR beta motif made of eight highly homologous variants. Disease-linked clones reportedly concentrated significantly in matched ankylosing spondylitis synovial fluid.

Quantitative 5'-RACE was performed with molecular barcodes, and it yielded the TCR beta libraries. TCRdb analysed the 5' RACE reads with MiXCR anew, one entry per CDR3 protein. This sample yields fewer than 750,000 distinct CDR3 sequences, of which 19% are seen a single time; around 20% belongs to the top ten. Germline V lookup: CDR1 DFQATT, CDR2 SNEGSKA (reference sequence). Germline trimming cut 5 bases from V and 1 base from J; bases unmatched to any gene: 7. This CDR3 is built from 16 residues. About this clonotype itself: No antigen is known for it.

The sample was blood, either unsorted or a sorted T cell fraction (not recorded which). The sequence came from a male donor with ankylosing spondylitis. The gene calls are TRBV20-1 and TRBJ2-1; TRBD2 matches 11 bases. The DNA of the CDR3 is TGCAGTGCTCCTCTGACTAGCGGGATTTCCTACAATGAGCAGTTCTTC. Translated: CSAPLTSGISYNEQFF.